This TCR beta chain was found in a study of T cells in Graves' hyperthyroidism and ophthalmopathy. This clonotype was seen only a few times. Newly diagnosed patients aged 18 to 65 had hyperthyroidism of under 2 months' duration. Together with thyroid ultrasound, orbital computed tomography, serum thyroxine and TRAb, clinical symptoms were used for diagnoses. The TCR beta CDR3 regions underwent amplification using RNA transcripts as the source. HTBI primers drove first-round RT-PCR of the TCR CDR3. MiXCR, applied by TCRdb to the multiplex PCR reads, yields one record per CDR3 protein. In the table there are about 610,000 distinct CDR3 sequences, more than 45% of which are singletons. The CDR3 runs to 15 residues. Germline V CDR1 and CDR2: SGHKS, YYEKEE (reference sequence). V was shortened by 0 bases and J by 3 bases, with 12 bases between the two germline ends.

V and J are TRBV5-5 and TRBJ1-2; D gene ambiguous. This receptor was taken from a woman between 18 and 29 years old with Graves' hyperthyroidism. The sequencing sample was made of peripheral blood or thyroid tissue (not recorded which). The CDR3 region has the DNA TGTGCCAGCAGCTTGGCGCCCGGGATCGACTATGGCTACACCTTC. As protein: CASSLAPGIDYGYTF.